Listed below are T cell receptor beta chains from one sample, sequenced in a study of cytomegalovirus exposure and HLA in healthy donors. Profiling relied on immunoSEQ multiplex PCR, and the TCRdb table lists in-frame clones only, not all of them. The repertoire includes about 240,000 clones, approximately 87% of them detected once, and less than 3% sits in the top ten. Sequenced input: PBMCs. Receptors were obtained from a man aged 18 to 29 in good health and CMV-seronegative. The CDR3 runs from the conserved cysteine through the conserved F or W. The D gene is left open where the match is weak. Some rows have no size entry. The others give once, few or many, or a class for an expanded clone.

cdr3_nt cdr3_aa j_call v_call clone_size d_call
TGTGCCAGCAGTGCTTCAGGGGCCTATGGCTACACCTTC CASSASGAYGYTF TRBJ1-2 TRBV6-4 NA NA
TGTGCCTGGAGAACAGGGGCCCTAGCGGGAGGGCCGGTTAAAAACATTCAGTACTTC CAWRTGALAGGPVKNIQYF TRBJ2-4 TRBV30 NA TRBD2
TGTGCCAGCAGCCAGTCGGACAGGGGGGACAACTATGGCTACACCTTC CASSQSDRGDNYGYTF TRBJ1-2 TRBV14 once TRBD1
TGTGCCAGCAGTTCCGGGGGGGTGACAGATACGCAGTATTTT CASSSGGVTDTQYF TRBJ2-3 TRBV5-4 NA TRBD2
TGCGCCAGCAGCCCCTTGCGCGAGAGCTCCTACAATGAGCAGTTCTTC CASSPLRESSYNEQFF TRBJ2-1 TRBV4-1 NA NA
TGTGCCACCAGCAGAGGATCGAGGGATGAGCAGTTCTTC CATSRGSRDEQFF TRBJ2-1 TRBV15 NA NA
TGTGCCAGTAGTATAGAGAGGGAGACCCAGTACTTC CASSIERETQYF TRBJ2-5 TRBV19 NA NA
TGTGCCAGCAGCTCCCGTGGGGGCGGGGGTGATGAAAAACTGTTTTTT CASSSRGGGGDEKLFF TRBJ1-4 TRBV5-4 NA NA
TGCGCCAGCAGCCAAGATTCTCCCCCGATACTAGCCCCCGACTACGAGCAGTACTTC CASSQDSPPILAPDYEQYF TRBJ2-7 TRBV4-3 NA NA
TGCGCCAGCAGCCCGGACAGGGGGAATGTCTATGGCTACACCTTC CASSPDRGNVYGYTF TRBJ1-2 TRBV4-3 NA TRBD1
TGCGCCAGCACTGTCCTACCCACAGGGGAGGACACTGAAGCTTTCTTT CASTVLPTGEDTEAFF TRBJ1-1 TRBV5-1 NA TRBD1
TGTGCCTGGGACGCGACTAGTGCAGATACGCAGTATTTT CAWDATSADTQYF TRBJ2-3 TRBV30 NA NA
TGTGCCAGCAGTGAGGGGGGGAACACAGATACGCAGTATTTT CASSEGGNTDTQYF TRBJ2-3 TRBV6-1 NA TRBD2
TGTGCCAGCAGTTCATCTACAGGGGGTCGAGGCTACACCTTC CASSSSTGGRGYTF TRBJ1-2 TRBV28 NA TRBD1
TGCGCCAGCAGCCAAGGAACGCCGACGGGGGAGCAGTACTTC CASSQGTPTGEQYF TRBJ2-7 TRBV4-3 NA NA
TGCAGCGTTGGGGCGGGATATCCCCAGCATTTT CSVGAGYPQHF TRBJ1-5 TRBV29-1 NA NA
TGTGCCAGCAGCGAACGGGTCAATGAGCAGTTCTTC CASSERVNEQFF TRBJ2-1 TRBV7-2 NA NA
TGTGCCTGGAGCAAACTAGCGGGAGTTTACGAGCAGTACTTC CAWSKLAGVYEQYF TRBJ2-7 TRBV30 NA TRBD2
TGTGCCAATTCCGTAAGGGGCGGACAGCCCCAGCATTTT CANSVRGGQPQHF TRBJ1-5 TRBV6-6 NA NA
TGTGCCAGCAGCCAAGATTATAGCGGGGCTCAGTCCCAGCATTTT CASSQDYSGAQSQHF TRBJ1-5 TRBV4-2 NA NA
TGCGCCAGCAGTAGCGGCGCGAACACCGGGGAGCTGTTTTTT CASSSGANTGELFF TRBJ2-2 TRBV5-1 few NA
TGTGCCAGCAGCGTAGAGGGGCATCGGGAGCAGTTCTTC CASSVEGHREQFF TRBJ2-1 TRBV9 few NA
TGCGCCAGCAGCCCACGGACTAGGTTTGACACCGGGGAGCTGTTTTTT CASSPRTRFDTGELFF TRBJ2-2 TRBV4-1 NA TRBD2
TGTGCCAGCAGCTTAAGAGTGGGACTAGCGGGAGGATTTGGTGTCGTGGCCAAAAACATTCAGTACTTC CASSLRVGLAGGFGVVAKNIQYF TRBJ2-4 TRBV7-3 NA TRBD2
TGCGCCAGCAGCCGGGGCCCCGAATCTGGAAACACCATATATTTT CASSRGPESGNTIYF TRBJ1-3 TRBV4-1 NA NA
TGTGCCAGCAGCTTGGGGACAGGCTATTATCAGCCCCAGCATTTT CASSLGTGYYQPQHF TRBJ1-5 TRBV5-4 NA TRBD1
TGTGCCAGTACGATTTCTCCGGGGAACGAGCAGTACTTC CASTISPGNEQYF TRBJ2-7 TRBV19 NA NA
TGCGCCAGCAGCCAGGAAGGGGGCCCCTACAATGAGCAGTTCTTC CASSQEGGPYNEQFF TRBJ2-1 TRBV4-3 NA TRBD1
TGTGCCAGCTGCTCGGGACAGGGAGGACAAGAGACCCAGTACTTC CASCSGQGGQETQYF TRBJ2-5 TRBV9 once TRBD1
TGTGCCCCGCAGGTGAGAATCCAAGCCAGCCAGCCCCAGCATTTT CAPQVRIQASQPQHF TRBJ1-5 TRBV9 NA NA
TGTGCCAGCAGTATAACAGGGGTCTGGGGCTACACCTTC CASSITGVWGYTF TRBJ1-2 TRBV28 once TRBD1
TGTGCCAGCAGTTTTAGGCGGGGGGGCCTAGATACGCAGTATTTT CASSFRRGGLDTQYF TRBJ2-3 TRBV28 NA TRBD2
TGTGCCAGCAGTGGCCGGGACAGAGTAAATCAGCCCCAGCATTTT CASSGRDRVNQPQHF TRBJ1-5 TRBV28 NA TRBD1
TGTGCCAGCTCACCGACGACAGGGTTTGACTATGGCTACACCTTC CASSPTTGFDYGYTF TRBJ1-2 TRBV18 NA TRBD1
TGTGCCAGCAGCTTGGTAGGGAAGGGGGCCTACGAGCAGTACTTC CASSLVGKGAYEQYF TRBJ2-7 TRBV5-6 NA NA
TGTGCCAGCAGTTTAGTTTTGGGGGGACAGGGGGCTAAAATCTCCTACGAGCAGTACTTC CASSLVLGGQGAKISYEQYF TRBJ2-7 TRBV28 NA TRBD1
TGCGCCAGCAGTGAGTCACCTAGCGGGAGAACAGATACGCAGTATTTT CASSESPSGRTDTQYF TRBJ2-3 TRBV10-1 once TRBD2
TGCGCCAGCAGCCAAGAACTAGCGGGGGGCTCCTACAATGAGCAGTTCTTC CASSQELAGGSYNEQFF TRBJ2-1 TRBV4-3 NA TRBD2
TGTGCCAGCAGCTTACACAGCGGATCGAACACCGGGGAGCTGTTTTTT CASSLHSGSNTGELFF TRBJ2-2 TRBV11-2 NA NA
TGTGCCAGCACCCTTCATGCGGGTTGGTATGGCTACACCTTC CASTLHAGWYGYTF TRBJ1-2 TRBV27 NA NA
TGTGCCAGCAGCTTAGATAGCGCCTATTTGAACACTGAAGCTTTCTTT CASSLDSAYLNTEAFF TRBJ1-1 TRBV7-6 NA NA
TGCGCCAGCAGCCCGAAACTAGGACTGGTAATCGGGGAGCTGTTTTTT CASSPKLGLVIGELFF TRBJ2-2 TRBV4-3 NA NA
TGTGCCAGCTCACCACCGGACAGACAGAACTATGGCTACACCTTC CASSPPDRQNYGYTF TRBJ1-2 TRBV18 NA NA
TGTGCCAGCACCATGACAGGGCTCACTGAAGCTTTCTTT CASTMTGLTEAFF TRBJ1-1 TRBV6-5 once TRBD1
TGTGCCACCAGCAGATCCCGGGACAGCCCATACAATGAGCAGTTCTTC CATSRSRDSPYNEQFF TRBJ2-1 TRBV15 NA TRBD1
TGTGCCAGCATAGCGGGAGGAAACACAGATACGCAGTATTTT CASIAGGNTDTQYF TRBJ2-3 TRBV2 NA TRBD2
TGTGCCAGCAGCCCCCTTAGGGGGGGGCGGCCTAACACAGATACGCAGTATTTT CASSPLRGGRPNTDTQYF TRBJ2-3 TRBV7-3 NA NA
TGTGCCAGCAGCTTAATGGGAGATCAGCCCCAGCATTTT CASSLMGDQPQHF TRBJ1-5 TRBV7-6 NA NA
TGTGCCACCAGCAGTCCGGGACAGGAATACGAGCAGTACTTC CATSSPGQEYEQYF TRBJ2-7 TRBV15 NA TRBD1
TGTGCCAGCCAGGAGGGGAATCAGCCCCAGCATTTT CASQEGNQPQHF TRBJ1-5 TRBV6-5 once NA
TGTGCCAGCAGTGTGGACACCCCTAATTCACCCCTCCACTTT CASSVDTPNSPLHF TRBJ1-6 TRBV25-1 NA NA
TGTGCCAGCAGTGAACTATCGGGACAGGGAATCAGCGAGCAGTACTTC CASSELSGQGISEQYF TRBJ2-7 TRBV25-1 few TRBD1
TGTGCCAGCAGCCTGACAGGTCTCTACGAGCAGTACTTC CASSLTGLYEQYF TRBJ2-7 TRBV28 NA NA